What follows are 21 T cell receptor beta chains derived from one specimen sequenced in a study of control samples from healthy donors and cancer patients. The data were produced by immunoSEQ multiplex PCR, yet TCRdb's version contains in-frame clones alone and is incomplete. Among about 160,000 clones listed, about 94% were seen once. The sequencing input was blood. These receptors were taken from a middle-aged woman in good health.

The chain employs TRBV7-9 and TRBJ2-7; 9 bases fit TRBD2. Unmatched junction bases numbered 10, after V lost 5 bases and J lost 5 bases. Looked up from germline, CDR1 is SEHNR and CDR2 is FQNEAQ (reference sequence). The CDR3 covers 15 residues. As DNA, the CDR3 is TGTGCCAGCAGCCAAGAACTAGCGGGTCGGAACGAGCAGTACTTC. It codes for CASSQELAGRNEQYF.

In DNA, the CDR3 is TGCGCCAGCCTCCACTCGGAATCCACAGATACGCAGTATTTT. This sequence encodes CASLHSESTDTQYF. The V and J genes are TRBV10-2 and TRBJ2-3; no clear D. The CDR3 is 14 residues long. CDR1 and CDR2 (germline): WSHSY, SAAADI. Trimming took off 8 bases at V and 2 bases at J, with 14 bases between the two ends.

This rearrangement joins TRBV6-6 to TRBJ1-5; D unresolved. The germline V and J ends were trimmed by 6 bases and 3 bases, with 6 bases remaining between them. The CDR3 contains 12 residues. Germline V gives CDR1 MNHNY, CDR2 SVGAGI (reference sequence). The CDR3 region is CASSRDNQPQHF. The CDR3 region has the DNA TGTGCCAGCAGCCGGGACAATCAGCCCCAGCATTTT.

J is TRBJ1-3 and V is TRBV13; D not certain. V was pared by 5 bases and J by 2 bases, with 31 bases between. The CDR3 runs 21 residues. Germline V gene sequence: CDR1 PRHDT, CDR2 FYEKMQ (reference sequence). This CDR3 reads CASSIVPLGKKVGITGNTIYF. The CDR3 coding sequence is TGTGCCAGCAGCATAGTTCCCTTGGGTAAAAAGGTCGGGATAACTGGAAACACCATATATTTT.

The V call is TRBV4-3, the J call TRBJ1-3, with D hard to call. The germline V gene encodes CDR1 LGHNA and CDR2 YSLEER. The CDR3 is 15 amino acids. V lost 3 bases and J 0 bases, leaving 9 bases between the germline ends. The CDR3 DNA is TGCGCCAGCAGCCACGACAAGAGCTCTGGAAACACCATATATTTT. Its protein product is CASSHDKSSGNTIYF.

The genes are TRBV18 and TRBJ1-6; no firm D call. The germline gives CDR1 KGHSH, CDR2 LQKENI. CDR3 length: 14 amino acids. V lost 5 bases, J lost 7 bases, and 12 bases lay in between. The CDR3 loop reads CASSSSEENSPLHF. The CDR3 coding sequence is TGTGCCAGCTCATCGAGCGAGGAAAATTCACCCCTCCACTTT.

The CDR3 DNA reads as TGTGCCAGCAGCTTCCACACGGGAGACTCTGGAAACACCATATATTTT. Translating gives CASSFHTGDSGNTIYF. The chain joins TRBV7-8 to TRBJ1-3; no definite D call. Germline V gene sequence: CDR1 SGHVS, CDR2 FQNEAQ. V was pared by 3 bases and J by 0 bases, with 12 bases between. The CDR3 loop spans 16 amino acids.

As DNA, the CDR3 is TGTGCCAGCAGTCAATCGGGACCTGACACCGGGGAGCTGTTTTTT. It specifies CASSQSGPDTGELFF. The gene calls are TRBV6-2 or TRBV6-3 and TRBJ2-2; D tentatively fits TRBD1 or TRBD2 (5 bases each). CDR3 length: 15 amino acids. V lost 5 bases and J lost 3, with 13 bases in between. Germline-derived CDR1 and CDR2 are MNHEY and SVGEGT.

This chain uses TRBV19 with TRBJ2-3, with D possibly being TRBD2 (5 bases). The CDR3 runs 14 residues. Germline V gene data show CDR1 as LNHDA and CDR2 as SQIVND (reference sequence). The ends were cut back, 1 base at V and 7 bases at J, with 12 bases in the middle. Here the CDR3 reads CASSIGSSGNTQYF. The CDR3 nucleotides read TGTGCCAGTAGTATAGGCAGCTCGGGGAATACGCAGTATTTT.

V gene TRBV10-3 combines with J gene TRBJ1-5; D not certain. V shed 4 bases and J shed 4 bases, with 8 bases lying between them. The CDR3 runs 13 residues. Germline loops: CDR1 ENHRY, CDR2 SYGVKD. CDR3 DNA sequence: TGTGCCATCAGTGGAGAGCCTAATCAGCCCCAGCATTTT. As protein: CAISGEPNQPQHF.

The rearrangement uses TRBV5-1 and TRBJ1-3; 8 nucleotides align to TRBD1. The CDR3 covers 14 residues. V lost 4 bases, J lost 2 bases, and 2 bases stayed unmatched. Germline assignment: CDR1 SGHRS and CDR2 YFSETQ. The CDR3 is CASSVTGAGNTIYF. The DNA of the CDR3 is TGCGCCAGCAGCGTGACAGGGGCTGGAAACACCATATATTTT.

This clone came up once. This rearrangement joins TRBV29-1 to TRBJ1-2, with no clear D. The V gene's germline CDR1 is SQVTM and CDR2 ANQGSEA. This CDR3 region has 13 residues. The V end lost 3 bases, the J end lost 3 bases, and 11 bases lay between the germline ends. The CDR3 region has the DNA TGCAGCGTTGAGTTGCAGCCTTACTATGGCTACACCTTC. Its translation: CSVELQPYYGYTF.

The V and J genes are TRBV5-1 and TRBJ1-4; 7 bases map to TRBD1. The germline V gene encodes CDR1 SGHRS and CDR2 YFSETQ. Unmatched junction bases numbered 10, after V lost 4 bases and J lost 10 bases. This CDR3 comprises 14 residues. DNA of the CDR3: TGCGCCAGCAGCCAGGGGGAGAGTCGGGTAAAACTGTTTTTT. It specifies CASSQGESRVKLFF.

Concerning this clone: One end of the junction is discordant with germline, which a read error may explain. This chain uses TRBV18 with TRBJ2-7; 9 bases map to TRBD2. Germline V gene sequence: CDR1 KGHSH, CDR2 LQKENI. The CDR3 runs to 16 residues. The CDR3 DNA sequence: TGTGCCAGCTCGCCACTAGCGGGTATCAGCTCCTACGAGCAGTACTTC. It yields the protein CASSPLAGISSYEQYF.

This rearrangement joins TRBV6-1 to TRBJ2-7, with 8 bases aligning to TRBD1. V shed 1 base and J 2 bases; nucleotides not matched to a gene: 4. This CDR3 contains 15 residues. Germline assignment: CDR1 MNHNS and CDR2 SASEGT. CDR3 nucleotides: TGTGCCAGCAGTGAAGACGACAGGGGCCCCTACGAGCAGTACTTC. The encoded protein is CASSEDDRGPYEQYF.

The chain carries TRBV24-1 and TRBJ2-1, with 8 bases lining up with TRBD1. The junction had 5 bases not matched to a gene; V was cut back by 3 bases and J by 8 bases. In germline, CDR1 is KGHDR, CDR2 SFDVKD. CDR3 size: 14 residues. CDR3 in DNA: TGTGCCACCAGTGATCTCGGGACAGGTCATGAGCAGTTCTTC. Translation: CATSDLGTGHEQFF.

The V call is TRBV13, the J call TRBJ1-1; D is undetermined. This CDR3 comprises 12 residues. The V end lost 3 bases, the J end lost 4 bases, and 6 bases lay between the germline ends. In germline, CDR1 is PRHDT, CDR2 FYEKMQ (reference sequence). The CDR3 spells CASSLVITEAFF. DNA of the CDR3: TGTGCCAGCAGCTTGGTCATCACTGAAGCTTTCTTT.

The chain recombines TRBV7-8 with TRBJ1-2; tentatively, D is TRBD1 (5 bases). The CDR3 has 15 amino acids. Deletions cut 5 bases from V and 0 bases from J, with 13 bases between. Germline CDR1 reads SGHVS; CDR2 reads FQNEAQ. The CDR3 DNA is TGTGCCAGCAGCCCGAGGACAACCACTAACTATGGCTACACCTTC. Residues: CASSPRTTTNYGYTF.

This chain links TRBV9 with TRBJ1-2, with a tentative D call TRBD1 (6 bases). V dropped 4 bases and J dropped 4 bases, with 14 bases sitting between them. Germline V gene lookup returns CDR1 SGDLS and CDR2 YYNGEE. The CDR3 sequence is 14 residues long. CDR3 region: CASSPQGISYGYTF. CDR3 DNA: TGTGCCAGCAGCCCCCAGGGGATTTCCTATGGCTACACCTTC.

The rearrangement links TRBV11-2 to TRBJ1-6; D ambiguous. The V gene lost 5 bases and the J gene lost 8 bases, with 19 bases spanning the gap. The CDR3 runs 16 residues. Germline values: CDR1 SGHAT, CDR2 FQNNGV. The chain's CDR3 is CASSPLGVFGDSPLHF. The CDR3 DNA is TGTGCCAGCAGCCCGCTTGGGGTATTCGGGGATTCACCCCTCCACTTT.

V gene TRBV2 combines with J gene TRBJ1-4; D may be TRBD1 (5 bases). V was clipped by 4 bases and J by 7 bases, with 16 bases between them. Germline CDR1 SNHLY, CDR2 FYNNEI. The CDR3 spans 15 residues. CDR3: CASSVLGTPGEKLFF. The CDR3, as DNA: TGTGCCAGCAGTGTTCTCGGGACTCCCGGTGAAAAACTGTTTTTT. Supplemented by reference TRBV2 and TRBJ1-4, the full variable domain reads EPEVTQTPSHQVTQMGQEVILRCVPISNHLYFYWYRQILGQKVEFLVSFYNNEISEKSEIFDDQFSVERPDGSNFTLKIRSTKLEDSAMYFCASSVLGTPGEKLFFGSGTQLSVL.